These 30 T cell receptor beta chains were sequenced from one sample in a study of vaccination and CD4 T cells after COVID-19 (dated 2022 in TCRdb). The time point label of this sample denotes: late sampling 161 to 241 days after vaccination in a few convalescent patients. The method behind the library was PCR. The run used an Illumina iSeq 100. TCRdb trimmed the raw reads at Q25, called clones with MiXCR and kept productive beta chains. Rows matching on CDR3 protein sequence are summarized as one entry with the most common DNA and genes. Counted in this sample were about 39,000 distinct CDR3 sequences; around 35% of them appeared once. The top ten constitute 5.8% of the sample. The input for sequencing was CD4+ T cells from blood, taken about 7 months after SARS-CoV-2 vaccination. Every receptor here comes from a human donor who had recovered from COVID-19.

The sample holds a few counts of this clonotype. The chain employs TRBV28 and TRBJ1-6, with D unresolved. Trimming removed 5 bases at V and 9 bases at J, with 11 bases between. CDR3 length: 13 amino acids. The germline gives CDR1 MDHEN, CDR2 SYDVKM. CDR3 in amino acids: CASSLPGFSPLHF. In nucleotides, the CDR3 is TGTGCCAGCAGTCTACCGGGATTTTCACCCCTCCACTTT.

The chain couples TRBV28 to TRBJ2-3; 12 nucleotides line up with TRBD2. Germline V gives CDR1 MDHEN, CDR2 SYDVKM. The CDR3 length is 16 residues. The ends lost 8 bases at V and 4 bases at J; junction bases unmatched: 10. In DNA form, the CDR3 reads TGTGCCAGCGCCCCACGACTAGCGGGAGCGGCAGATACGCAGTATTTT. Translating gives CASAPRLAGAADTQYF.

The V and J genes are TRBV7-9 and TRBJ2-6; possible D gene TRBD1, 5 bases. Germline lookup yields CDR1 SEHNR and CDR2 FQNEAQ (reference sequence). Trimming removed 5 bases from V and 3 bases from J, with 17 bases in between. There are 17 residues in the CDR3. CDR3 sequence reads: CASSDRQNDGGANVLTF. The CDR3 nucleotides are TGTGCCAGCAGCGACCGACAGAATGATGGTGGGGCCAACGTCCTGACTTTC.

J is TRBJ2-7 and V is TRBV19, with D perhaps matching TRBD1 (6 bases). The germline V and J ends were trimmed by 4 bases and 3 bases, with 10 bases remaining between them. Germline CDR1 LNHDA, CDR2 SQIVND (reference sequence). The CDR3 has 13 amino acids. The CDR3 loop reads CASSTGTNYEQYF. CDR3 nucleotide sequence: TGTGCCAGTAGTACCGGGACAAACTACGAGCAGTACTTC.

The rearrangement links TRBV6-2 or TRBV6-3 to TRBJ2-5; possible D gene TRBD2, 6 bases. V lost 6 bases and J lost 4, with 15 bases in between. Germline V gene sequence: CDR1 MNHEY, CDR2 SVGEGT. This CDR3 has 14 amino acids. The chain's CDR3 is CASSRLEKGETQYF. Here the CDR3 DNA reads TGTGCCAGCAGCCGACTAGAGAAAGGAGAGACCCAGTACTTC.

A few counts support this clonotype. The CDR3 nucleotides read TGTGCCAGTAGTATACTATTCGGTAGAGTGGCCGGGGAGCTGTTTTTT. Translation: CASSILFGRVAGELFF. This sequence joins TRBV19 and TRBJ2-2, with D unclear. CDR1 is LNHDA, CDR2 SQIVND, per germline (reference sequence). The CDR3 has 16 residues. The ends were cut back, 2 bases at V and 6 bases at J, with 16 bases in the middle.

The chain links TRBV7-9 to TRBJ2-1; 10 positions match TRBD2. Per the germline V gene, CDR1 is SEHNR and CDR2 is FQNEAQ (reference sequence). CDR3 length equals 16 residues. Losses at the gene ends were 1 base for V and 1 base for J; bases not matched to a gene: 1. CDR3 in amino acids: CASSLGTSGSYNEQFF. CDR3 coding DNA: TGTGCCAGCAGCTTAGGGACTAGCGGATCCTACAATGAGCAGTTCTTC.

This clonotype has only a few counts. J is TRBJ1-2 and V is TRBV2; maybe TRBD1 (6 bases). Trimming removed 2 bases at V and 0 bases at J, with 13 bases between. Germline CDR1 is SNHLY and CDR2 is FYNNEI. The CDR3 is made up of 16 amino acids. CDR3 amino acids: CASSEWGPPSNYGYTF. The CDR3 nucleotides are TGTGCCAGCAGTGAATGGGGGCCTCCTTCTAACTATGGCTACACCTTC.

This clonotype showed up just a few times. The genes are TRBV7-9 and TRBJ2-1; 10 nucleotides line up with TRBD2. CDR1 and CDR2 from the germline V gene are SEHNR and FQNEAQ (reference sequence). J was trimmed by 5 bases and V by 4 bases; bases with no gene match: 5. This CDR3 spans 15 amino acids. CDR3 sequence reads: CASSSQREGNNEQFF. In nucleotides, the CDR3 is TGTGCCAGCAGCTCCCAGCGGGAGGGAAACAATGAGCAGTTCTTC.

J is TRBJ2-7 and V is TRBV6-1; D perhaps matches TRBD2 (6 bases). Germline V gene data show CDR1 as MNHNS and CDR2 as SASEGT. Trimming left V 10 bases short and J 6 bases short, with 13 bases between. CDR3 length: 11 amino acids. CDR3 amino acids: CAINLGGEQYF. The CDR3 bases are TGTGCCATCAACTTGGGGGGCGAGCAGTACTTC.

The rearrangement uses TRBV19 and TRBJ2-6; D is unclear. The CDR3 runs to 13 residues. CDR1 and CDR2 (germline): LNHDA, SQIVND (reference sequence). The V end was cut by 4 bases, the J end by 2 bases, with 3 bases between. The DNA of the CDR3 is TGTGCCAGTAGTACTGCTGGGGCCAACGTCCTGACTTTC. Translated: CASSTAGANVLTF. The full variable domain, its missing parts supplied by reference TRBV19 and TRBJ2-6, is DGGITQSPKYLFRKEGQNVTLSCEQNLNHDAMYWYRQDPGQGLRLIYYSQIVNDFQKGDIAEGYSVSREKKESFPLTVTSAQKNPTAFYLCASSTAGANVLTFGAGSRLTVL.

This clonotype was seen more than once but under ten times. The chain has TRBV6-5 and TRBJ2-5; D unresolved. Trimming removed 6 bases from V and 5 bases from J, with 16 bases in between. CDR3 length: 14 amino acids. The V gene's germline CDR1 is MNHEY and CDR2 SVGAGI. CDR3 sequence reads: CASSSSDLDETQYF. CDR3 nucleotide sequence: TGTGCCAGCAGCTCCTCGGACCTTGACGAGACCCAGTACTTC.

V is TRBV28 and J is TRBJ2-7; 8 bases fit TRBD2. The CDR3 is 15 residues long. Germline-derived CDR1 and CDR2 are MDHEN and SYDVKM. V was clipped by 5 bases and J by 10 bases; unmatched bases: 16. The chain's CDR3 is CASSPLGAGGKEQYF. DNA of the CDR3: TGTGCCAGCAGTCCACTAGGGGCGGGAGGAAAGGAACAGTACTTC.

This rearrangement joins TRBV6-2 or TRBV6-3 to TRBJ2-3, with D maybe TRBD1 (6 bases). This CDR3 contains 15 residues. Trimming removed 6 bases at V and 5 bases at J, with 18 bases between. The V gene's germline CDR1 is MNHEY and CDR2 SVGEGT. This CDR3 is CASRSPRTAKDTQYF. CDR3 coding DNA: TGTGCCAGCAGGAGCCCCAGGACAGCCAAAGATACGCAGTATTTT.

The chain carries TRBV6-2 or TRBV6-3 and TRBJ2-3, with 9 bases that match TRBD2. The CDR3 extends over 15 amino acids. Germline CDR1 is MNHEY and CDR2 is SVGEGT. Unmatched junction bases numbered 4, after V lost 5 bases and J lost 1 base. CDR3 in amino acids: CASSKQREGTDTQYF. CDR3 bases: TGTGCCAGCAGTAAGCAGCGGGAGGGCACAGATACGCAGTATTTT.

This chain uses TRBV7-2 with TRBJ2-5, with D possibly TRBD2 on 6 matching bases. The CDR3 covers 15 residues. Germline lookup yields CDR1 SGHTA and CDR2 FQGNSA. With 5 bases removed from V and 2 bases from J, the gap between germline ends came to 15 bases. CDR3 loop: CASSPQSGTQETQYF. CDR3 bases: TGTGCCAGCAGCCCCCAGTCGGGGACTCAAGAGACCCAGTACTTC.

Concerning this clonotype: At one of its ends the junction is not consistent with the germline gene, which may arise from a read error. The rearrangement links TRBV6-5 to TRBJ1-6; possibly TRBD1 for D (5 bases). This CDR3 contains 16 residues. Germline V gives CDR1 MNHEY, CDR2 SVGAGI. Here the CDR3 DNA reads TGTGCCGGCAGTTACGACGGGGGGTCCTATAATTCACCCCTCCACTTT. Translated, it gives CAGSYDGGSYNSPLHF.

Written as DNA, the CDR3 is TGTGCCAGCAGCTTGGGACTAGCGGGATTCTCTCATGCCGGGGAGCTGTTTTTT. Translation gives CASSLGLAGFSHAGELFF. V and J are TRBV7-3 and TRBJ2-2; TRBD2 agrees at 13 bases. Per germline, CDR1 SGHTA and CDR2 FQGTGA. The CDR3 is 18 residues long. Unmatched junction bases numbered 10, after V lost 3 bases and J lost 6 bases.

There are a few counts of this clonotype. V and J are TRBV7-8 and TRBJ1-2; tentative D call: TRBD1 (6 bases). Germline-derived CDR1 and CDR2 are SGHVS and FQNEAQ. This CDR3 has 13 residues. V was clipped by 5 bases and J by 7 bases, with 14 bases between them. CDR3 sequence: CASSNRDTSGYTF. Here the CDR3 DNA reads TGTGCCAGCAGCAACCGGGACACGAGTGGCTACACCTTC.

The CDR3 bases are TGTGCCAGCAGTGAGGGCAGCTACTATGGCTACACCTTC. Translating it yields CASSEGSYYGYTF. V usage is TRBV6-1 and J usage is TRBJ1-2; D ambiguous. The V end lost 3 bases, the J end lost 3 bases, and 8 bases lay between the germline ends. Germline CDR1 is MNHNS and CDR2 is SASEGT. This CDR3 is built from 13 residues.

The V gene is TRBV19, the J gene TRBJ2-5; TRBD2 agrees at 12 bases. V gave up 5 bases and J gave up 5 bases; unmatched junction bases: 9. This CDR3 region has 16 residues. Germline lookup yields CDR1 LNHDA and CDR2 SQIVND (reference sequence). The CDR3 spells CASSSGLAGDGETQYF. In nucleotides, the CDR3 is TGTGCCAGTAGTTCGGGACTAGCGGGCGATGGGGAGACCCAGTACTTC.

The sample holds one count of this clonotype. This chain uses TRBV27 with TRBJ1-1, with D hard to call. The CDR3 is made up of 13 amino acids. Looked up from germline, CDR1 is MNHEY and CDR2 is SMNVEV (reference sequence). V lost 0 bases and J lost 4, with 6 bases in between. CDR3: CASSLSDVTEAFF. DNA of the CDR3: TGTGCCAGCAGTTTATCCGACGTCACTGAAGCTTTCTTT.

This chain uses TRBV6-5 with TRBJ2-1; 11 nucleotides line up with TRBD2. This CDR3 spans 16 amino acids. With V trimmed by 2 bases and J by 7 bases, 7 bases remained unmatched. Per the germline V gene, CDR1 is MNHEY and CDR2 is SVGAGI. The CDR3 region has the DNA TGTGCCAGCAGTTACCTTAGCGGGAGGGCCTGGAATGAGCAGTTCTTC. This translates into CASSYLSGRAWNEQFF.

The V and J genes are TRBV19 and TRBJ2-1; 8 bases line up with TRBD2. V was clipped by 3 bases and J by 5 bases; unmatched bases: 3. The CDR3 covers 14 residues. The V gene's germline CDR1 is LNHDA and CDR2 SQIVND (reference sequence). The CDR3 DNA sequence: TGTGCCAGTAGTATCGGGACTAGGCACAATGAGCAGTTCTTC. This sequence encodes CASSIGTRHNEQFF. Using reference TRBV19 and TRBJ2-1 for the parts outside the CDR3, the full variable domain is DGGITQSPKYLFRKEGQNVTLSCEQNLNHDAMYWYRQDPGQGLRLIYYSQIVNDFQKGDIAEGYSVSREKKESFPLTVTSAQKNPTAFYLCASSIGTRHNEQFFGPGTRLTVL.

This clonotype turned up a few times. The V call is TRBV20-1, the J call TRBJ2-7; 7 nucleotides align to TRBD1. Germline CDR1 DFQATT, CDR2 SNEGSKA (reference sequence). This CDR3 spans 14 amino acids. V was pared by 3 bases and J by 3 bases, with 8 bases of the junction left unmatched. CDR3 sequence reads: CSARPDRSDYEQYF. The CDR3 DNA reads TGCAGTGCTAGGCCGGACAGGAGTGACTACGAGCAGTACTTC.

V gene TRBV6-2 or TRBV6-3 combines with J gene TRBJ1-2; D not resolved. The CDR3 spans 13 residues. CDR1 and CDR2 (germline): MNHEY, SVGEGT. V lost 5 bases and J lost 5, with 12 bases in between. CDR3 sequence reads: CASSPRGWYGYTF. The CDR3 nucleotides read TGTGCCAGCAGTCCACGGGGTTGGTATGGCTACACCTTC.

This clonotype was picked up a small number of times. The chain links TRBV7-2 to TRBJ2-1; 9 bases are shared with TRBD2. This CDR3 region has 15 residues. V lost 5 bases, J lost 2 bases, and 4 bases stayed unmatched. Per germline, CDR1 SGHTA and CDR2 FQGNSA. Written as DNA, the CDR3 is TGTGCCAGCAGCGCTAGCGGGGCGACCTACAATGAGCAGTTCTTC. Amino acid sequence: CASSASGATYNEQFF.

V and J are TRBV28 and TRBJ2-7, with D unresolved. The CDR3 runs 12 residues. Germline CDR1 MDHEN, CDR2 SYDVKM. Trimming took 4 bases from V and 4 from J, leaving 8 bases between them. The DNA of the CDR3 is TGTGCCAGCAGTTCATCTATTTACGAGCAGTACTTC. Translating gives CASSSSIYEQYF.

This clonotype was recorded a few times. The chain employs TRBV20-1 and TRBJ2-3; 7 nucleotides agree with TRBD2. This CDR3 is built from 15 residues. V shed 0 bases and J 2 bases; nucleotides not matched to a gene: 5. The germline V gene has CDR1 DFQATT and CDR2 SNEGSKA (reference sequence). The CDR3, as DNA: TGCAGTGCTAGAGAGGGGCGGGGGTTCACAGATACGCAGTATTTT. It specifies CSAREGRGFTDTQYF.

A few counts support this clonotype. The chain couples TRBV7-2 to TRBJ2-7, with 8 bases that match TRBD2. From germline, CDR1 is SGHTA and CDR2 FQGNSA. Trimming took 8 bases from V and 8 from J; bases not matched to a gene: 14. The CDR3 runs 14 residues. For the CDR3, the DNA is TGTGCCAGCGGCCGGGGGGGAGTTTCCGGAAAGCAGTACTTC. This codes for CASGRGGVSGKQYF.